This T cell receptor beta chain is drawn from a study of cytomegalovirus exposure and HLA in healthy donors. For this clone: Its antigen is unidentified. Relative to the germline gene, one junction end is altered; a read error may explain this. Other nucleotide sequences from this sample produce the same CDR3.

PCR employed 60 Vbeta and 13 Jbeta primers. Generated by immunoSEQ multiplex PCR, the TCRdb table keeps only in-frame clones and is missing some. The data contain around 100,000 clones, around four fifths of them singletons. Study-wide points: From TCR beta sequences, most subjects' HLA-A and HLA-B alleles were reportedly predicted accurately. Most CMV-associated TCR beta chains were later found to appear HLA-restricted. Among donors in an Asian-associated ancestry cluster, a later analysis reportedly found fewer N-insertions than the approximately 700-donor mean.

The CDR3 covers 15 residues. Germline V gene lookup returns CDR1 MNHEY and CDR2 SVGAGI. The source is a man aged 40-55 years in good health and CMV-seronegative. The sample comprised PBMCs. The rearrangement joins TRBV6-5 to TRBJ1-6; D is ambiguous. CDR3 DNA sequence: TGTGCCAGCGCTTTACACAGATCCTATAATTCCCCCCTCCACTTT. This codes for CASALHRSYNSPLHF.